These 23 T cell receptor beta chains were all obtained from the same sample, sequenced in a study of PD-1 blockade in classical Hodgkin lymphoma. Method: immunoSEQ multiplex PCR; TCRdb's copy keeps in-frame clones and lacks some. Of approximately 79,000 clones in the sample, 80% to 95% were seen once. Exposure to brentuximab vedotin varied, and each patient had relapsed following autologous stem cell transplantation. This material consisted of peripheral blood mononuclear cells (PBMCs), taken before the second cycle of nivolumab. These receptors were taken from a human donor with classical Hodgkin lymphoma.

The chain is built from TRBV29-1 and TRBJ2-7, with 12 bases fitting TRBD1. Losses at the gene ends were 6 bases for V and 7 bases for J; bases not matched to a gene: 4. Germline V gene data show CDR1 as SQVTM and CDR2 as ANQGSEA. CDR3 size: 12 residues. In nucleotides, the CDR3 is TGCAGCGTGGGGACAGGGGGCTGGGAGCAGTACTTC. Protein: CSVGTGGWEQYF.

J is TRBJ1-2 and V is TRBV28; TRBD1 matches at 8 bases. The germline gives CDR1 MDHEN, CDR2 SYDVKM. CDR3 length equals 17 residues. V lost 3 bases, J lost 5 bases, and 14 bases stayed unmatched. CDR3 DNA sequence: TGTGCCAGCAGTTTTAGGGGAGCGGACAGGGACCCTTATGGCTACACCTTC. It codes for CASSFRGADRDPYGYTF.

The CDR3 here is CASSYSSGVREKLFF. The CDR3 DNA reads as TGTGCCAGCAGTTACTCGAGTGGGGTTAGAGAAAAACTGTTTTTT. This rearrangement joins TRBV6-6 to TRBJ1-4, with D unresolved. Germline V gene data show CDR1 as MNHNY and CDR2 as SVGAGI (reference sequence). V was cut by 0 bases and J by 8 bases, with 13 bases left in between. The CDR3 is made up of 15 amino acids.

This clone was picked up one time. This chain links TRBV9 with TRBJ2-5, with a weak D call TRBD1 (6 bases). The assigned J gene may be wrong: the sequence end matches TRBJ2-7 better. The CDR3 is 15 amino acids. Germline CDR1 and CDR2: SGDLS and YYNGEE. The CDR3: CASSPTDRPNYEQYF. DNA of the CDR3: TGTGCCAGCAGCCCTACCGACAGGCCCAACTACGAGCAGTACTTC.

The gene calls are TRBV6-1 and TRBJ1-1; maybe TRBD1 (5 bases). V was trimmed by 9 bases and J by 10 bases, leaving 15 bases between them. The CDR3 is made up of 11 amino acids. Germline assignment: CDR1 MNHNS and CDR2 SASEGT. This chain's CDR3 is CASAKAGRAFF. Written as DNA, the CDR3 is TGTGCCAGTGCGAAGGCAGGGAGAGCTTTCTTT.

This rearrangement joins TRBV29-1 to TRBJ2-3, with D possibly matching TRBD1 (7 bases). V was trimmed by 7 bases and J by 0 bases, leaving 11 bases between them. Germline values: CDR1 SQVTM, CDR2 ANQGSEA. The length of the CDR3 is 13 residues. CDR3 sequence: CSGGTASTDTQYF. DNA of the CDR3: TGCAGCGGCGGGACAGCGAGCACAGATACGCAGTATTTT.

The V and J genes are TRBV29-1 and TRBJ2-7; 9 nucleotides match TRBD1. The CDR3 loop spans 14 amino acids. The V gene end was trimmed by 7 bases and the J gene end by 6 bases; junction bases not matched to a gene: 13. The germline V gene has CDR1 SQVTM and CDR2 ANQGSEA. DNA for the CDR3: TGCAGCGCCCAGCGACCGGGACAGGGATCCGAGCAGTACTTC. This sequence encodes CSAQRPGQGSEQYF.

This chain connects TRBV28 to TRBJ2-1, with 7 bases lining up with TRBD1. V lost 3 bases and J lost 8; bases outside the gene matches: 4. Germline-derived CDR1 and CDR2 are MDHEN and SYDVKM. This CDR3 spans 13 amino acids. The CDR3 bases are TGTGCCAGCAGTTTCAACAGGGGCTATGAGCAGTTCTTC. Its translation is CASSFNRGYEQFF.

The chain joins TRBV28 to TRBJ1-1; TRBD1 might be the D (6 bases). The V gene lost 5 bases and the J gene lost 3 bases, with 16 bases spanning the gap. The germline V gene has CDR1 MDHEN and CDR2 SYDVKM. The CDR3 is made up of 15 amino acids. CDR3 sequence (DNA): TGTGCCAGCAGTCCGCAGGGGTTGTTAGACACTGAAGCTTTCTTT. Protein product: CASSPQGLLDTEAFF.

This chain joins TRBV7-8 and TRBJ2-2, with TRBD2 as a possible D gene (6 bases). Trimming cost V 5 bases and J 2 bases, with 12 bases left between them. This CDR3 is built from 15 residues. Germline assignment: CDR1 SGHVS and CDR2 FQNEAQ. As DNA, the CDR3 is TGTGCCAGCAGCAAAGCCGGGACTAACACCGGGGAGCTGTTTTTT. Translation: CASSKAGTNTGELFF.

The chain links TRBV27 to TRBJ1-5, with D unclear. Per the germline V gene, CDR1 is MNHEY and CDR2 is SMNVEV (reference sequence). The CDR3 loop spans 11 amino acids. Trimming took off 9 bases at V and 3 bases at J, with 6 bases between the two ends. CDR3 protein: CARIDNQPQHF. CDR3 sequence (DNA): TGTGCCAGAATTGACAATCAGCCCCAGCATTTT.

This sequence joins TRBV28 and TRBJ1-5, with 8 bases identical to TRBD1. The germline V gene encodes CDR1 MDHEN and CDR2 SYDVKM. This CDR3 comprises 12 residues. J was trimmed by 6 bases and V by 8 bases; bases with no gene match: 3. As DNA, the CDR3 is TGTGCCAGCTATCAGGGGGCTCAGCCCCAGCATTTT. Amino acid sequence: CASYQGAQPQHF.

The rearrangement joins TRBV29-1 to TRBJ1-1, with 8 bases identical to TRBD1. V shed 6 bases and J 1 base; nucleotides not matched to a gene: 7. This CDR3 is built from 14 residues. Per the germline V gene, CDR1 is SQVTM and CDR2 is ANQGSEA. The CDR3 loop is CSVVTGQANTEAFF. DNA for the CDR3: TGCAGCGTCGTAACGGGACAGGCGAACACTGAAGCTTTCTTT. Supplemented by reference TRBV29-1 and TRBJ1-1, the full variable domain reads SAVISQKPSRDICQRGTSLTIQCQVDSQVTMMFWYRQQPGQSLTLIATANQGSEATYESGFVIDKFPISRPNLTFSTLTVSNMSPEDSSIYLCSVVTGQANTEAFFGQGTRLTVV.

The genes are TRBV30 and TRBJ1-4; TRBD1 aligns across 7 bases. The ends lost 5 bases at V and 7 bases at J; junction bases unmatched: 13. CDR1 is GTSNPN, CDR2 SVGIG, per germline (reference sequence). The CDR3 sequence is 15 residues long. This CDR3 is CAWDRNRGGLEKLFF. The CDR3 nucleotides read TGTGCCTGGGATCGCAACAGGGGAGGTCTTGAAAAACTGTTTTTT.

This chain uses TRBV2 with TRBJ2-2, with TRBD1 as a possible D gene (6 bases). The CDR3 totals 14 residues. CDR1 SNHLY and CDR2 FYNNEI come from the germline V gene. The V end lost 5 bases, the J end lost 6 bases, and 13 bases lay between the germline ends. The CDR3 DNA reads TGTGCCAGCAGTTTCTTATCAGGGGCCGGGGAGCTGTTTTTT. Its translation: CASSFLSGAGELFF.

The CDR3 here is CASSLKVTGGRDQPQHF. Here the CDR3 DNA reads TGTGCCAGCAGCTTAAAGGTTACAGGTGGTAGGGATCAGCCCCAGCATTTT. The gene calls are TRBV11-3 and TRBJ1-5; the D gene is possibly TRBD1 (5 bases). This CDR3 is built from 17 residues. The germline V gene has CDR1 SGHNT and CDR2 YENEEA. The germline V and J ends were trimmed by 2 bases and 5 bases, with 19 bases remaining between them.

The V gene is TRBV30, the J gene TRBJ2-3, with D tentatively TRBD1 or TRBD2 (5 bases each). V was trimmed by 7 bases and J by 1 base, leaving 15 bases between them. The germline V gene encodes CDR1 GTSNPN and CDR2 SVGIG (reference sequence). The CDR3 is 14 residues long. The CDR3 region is CASRGVLGTDTQYF. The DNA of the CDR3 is TGTGCCTCGAGAGGGGTTTTAGGCACAGATACGCAGTATTTT.

The CDR3 spells CASSIPTSGTGAFYEQYF. CDR3 DNA sequence: TGCGCCAGCAGCATACCAACCTCCGGGACAGGCGCGTTCTACGAGCAGTACTTC. The chain joins TRBV5-1 to TRBJ2-7, with TRBD1 matching over 8 bases. CDR1 SGHRS and CDR2 YFSETQ come from the germline V gene. The CDR3 is 18 amino acids. J was trimmed by 3 bases and V by 4 bases; bases with no gene match: 18.

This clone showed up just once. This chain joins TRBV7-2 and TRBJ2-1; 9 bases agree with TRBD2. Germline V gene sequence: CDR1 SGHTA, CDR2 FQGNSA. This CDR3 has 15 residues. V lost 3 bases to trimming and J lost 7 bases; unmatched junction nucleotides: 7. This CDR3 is CASSLASGTPNEQFF. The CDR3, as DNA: TGTGCCAGCAGCTTGGCTAGCGGGACCCCAAATGAGCAGTTCTTC.

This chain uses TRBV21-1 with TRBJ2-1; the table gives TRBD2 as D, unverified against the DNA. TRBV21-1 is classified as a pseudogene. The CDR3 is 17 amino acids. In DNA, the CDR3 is TGTGCCAGCAGCACGTGGACTAGCGGGGTCTCCTACAATGAGCAGTTCTTC. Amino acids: CASSTWTSGVSYNEQFF.

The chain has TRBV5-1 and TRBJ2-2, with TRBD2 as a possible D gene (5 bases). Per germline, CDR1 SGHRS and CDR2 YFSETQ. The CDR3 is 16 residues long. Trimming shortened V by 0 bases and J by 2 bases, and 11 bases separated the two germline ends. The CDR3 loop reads CASSLDPGYNTGELFF. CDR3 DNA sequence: TGCGCCAGCAGCTTGGATCCGGGGTATAACACCGGGGAGCTGTTTTTT.

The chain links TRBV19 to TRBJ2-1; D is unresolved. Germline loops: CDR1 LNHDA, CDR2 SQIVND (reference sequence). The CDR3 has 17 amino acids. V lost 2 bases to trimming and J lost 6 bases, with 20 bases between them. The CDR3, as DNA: TGTGCCAGTAGTATAACTCCCCTACTACCTTTAGGCAATGAGCAGTTCTTC. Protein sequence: CASSITPLLPLGNEQFF.

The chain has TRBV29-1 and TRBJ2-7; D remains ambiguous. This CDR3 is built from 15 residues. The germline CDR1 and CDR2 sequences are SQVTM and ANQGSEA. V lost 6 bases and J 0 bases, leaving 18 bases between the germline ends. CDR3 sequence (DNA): TGCAGCGTCGGAGCACCGGGCCTAAGCTCCTACGAGCAGTACTTC. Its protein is CSVGAPGLSSYEQYF.